Described below is a single T cell receptor (beta chain) sequence and its context. Among the donors, all were Caucasian adults who lived in Nashville, Tennessee. Data came from immunoSEQ multiplex PCR; TCRdb stores just in-frame clones and leaves some out. The data show 550,000 to 600,000 clones, roughly four fifths seen once. The sample belongs to a study of shared clonotypes between healthy human individuals. The length of the CDR3 is 18 residues. V lost 3 bases and J lost 0; bases outside the gene matches: 5. Per the germline V gene, CDR1 is LGHNT and CDR2 is FRNRAP. V usage is TRBV12-5 and J usage is TRBJ2-1; 13 bases fit TRBD2. The sequencing sample was made of PBMCs. This TCR was sampled from a middle-aged woman in good health. Some clones in this sample may be carry-over from other donors' samples. In DNA form, the CDR3 reads TGTGCTAGTGGTTTTATGGGACTAGCGGGACCCTCCTACAATGAGCAGTTCTTC. Amino acids: CASGFMGLAGPSYNEQFF.